A selection of T cell receptor beta chains follows, all from one sample in a study of T cells in Graves' hyperthyroidism and ophthalmopathy. TCRdb re-called the multiplex PCR reads with MiXCR, one entry per CDR3 protein. The sample carries hundreds of thousands of distinct CDR3 sequences, under 20% recorded once. Sequenced input: blood. These receptor sequences come from a woman aged 50 to 60 with Graves' hyperthyroidism that later progressed to Graves' ophthalmopathy. Each CDR3 is given with its conserved first and last residue. Fields, in order: J gene, V gene, CDR3 protein.

>TRBJ1-1|TRBV5-1
CASSLGVSDTEAFF
>TRBJ2-3|TRBV6-1
CASRNGGAFIDTQYF
>TRBJ1-4|TRBV7-9
CASTTGEAGKLFF
>TRBJ2-3|TRBV30
CAWHPGTASTDTQYF
>TRBJ2-5|TRBV6-1
CASSQGLGRETQYF
>TRBJ1-2|TRBV7-8
CASSPITGTYGYTF
>TRBJ1-2|TRBV7-9
CASSPDGLGGYTF
>TRBJ1-6|TRBV5-1
CASSLAGGQYSPPHF
>TRBJ2-1|TRBV7-9
CASSLTSGGSDEQFF
>TRBJ2-5|TRBV7-2
CASSVGLRGETQYF
>TRBJ2-2|TRBV5-1
CASSQGRTKPTGELFF
>TRBJ2-3|TRBV10-3
CAISDPVTGKSTDTQYF
>TRBJ1-1|TRBV30
CAWSVNSNTEAFF
>TRBJ1-1|TRBV9
CASSVAGQGLRTEAFF
>TRBJ1-1|TRBV19
CASSIYGASMNTEAFF
>TRBJ2-1|TRBV20-1
CSATESGGFNEQFF
>TRBJ2-2|TRBV5-1
CASSLEAGGANTGELFF
>TRBJ2-1|TRBV7-2
CASSEQVGSYNEQFF
>TRBJ2-7|TRBV27
CASSDQGSEQYF
>TRBJ1-2|TRBV5-1
CASSSAGGGFYGYTF
>TRBJ1-5|TRBV3-1
CASSQSRDRGRQPQHF
>TRBJ1-3|TRBV13
CASSSEGLGPGNTIYF
>TRBJ2-1|TRBV6-1
CASSEGTAPRVNEQFF
>TRBJ1-4|TRBV11-2
CASSFGQGTNEKLFF
>TRBJ1-4|TRBV7-9
CASSLPGDSKLFF
>TRBJ2-1|TRBV27
CASSPGSVGSYNEQFF
>TRBJ2-3|TRBV2
CAREAGGPDTDTQYF
>TRBJ2-3|TRBV11-2
CASSLDTVPADTQYF
>TRBJ2-4|TRBV4-1
CASSQDRDIQYF
>TRBJ1-1|TRBV20-1
CSARDFAGTGTGTEAFF
>TRBJ2-7|TRBV15
CATSTTGARDEQYF
>TRBJ1-1|TRBV20-1
CSARRGAGTEAFF
>TRBJ1-2|TRBV6-9
CASSYPGTHGYTF
>TRBJ1-2|TRBV13
CASSSTSGYNYGYTF